Reported below is one T cell receptor (beta chain). Germline assignment: CDR1 LNHNV and CDR2 YYDKDF (reference sequence). Trimming took 11 bases from V and 8 from J; bases not matched to a gene: 5. The CDR3 runs to 11 residues. The sample comes from a study of blood T cell repertoires in COVID-19. Sequencing used immunoSEQ multiplex PCR; TCRdb keeps in-frame clones, though not all of them. The data contain about 210,000 clones, around 80% of them singletons. The material sequenced was peripheral blood. The V call is TRBV15, the J call TRBJ1-3; 8 bases line up with TRBD1. This TCR derives from a woman between 70 and 85 years old with acute or convalescent COVID-19. The CDR3 DNA follows: TGTGCCTCAGGACAGGGCGACACCATATATTTT. Amino acid sequence: CASGQGDTIYF.